Each of the 16 T cell receptor beta chains below was sequenced from the same sample in a study of technical replicates of blood from several donors. Assay used: immunoSEQ multiplex PCR; TCRdb lists only in-frame clones, some missing. The sample comprises tens of thousands of clones, 96% of which are singletons, and 0.31% rests with the top ten. Sequences were obtained from T cells isolated from PBMCs. The receptor source for this set is a human donor in good health.

This chain uses TRBV7-3 with TRBJ1-2; 8 positions match TRBD1. The V gene end was trimmed by 5 bases and the J gene end by 7 bases; junction bases not matched to a gene: 6. This CDR3 is built from 13 residues. Germline values: CDR1 SGHTA, CDR2 FQGTGA. The CDR3 nucleotides read TGTGCCAGCAGCCAAGGGACAGGCGGTGGCTACACCTTC. Translation gives CASSQGTGGGYTF.

The sample holds one count of this clone. This chain uses TRBV7-6 with TRBJ2-3; D not resolved. The CDR3 is 12 residues long. Deletions cut 2 bases from V and 4 bases from J, with 4 bases between. Germline CDR1 SGHVS, CDR2 FNYEAQ. The CDR3 DNA sequence: TGTGCCAGCAGCTTATCGTCAGATACGCAGTATTTT. This codes for CASSLSSDTQYF.

The table lists this clone with a count of one. The J gene is TRBJ1-2, the V gene TRBV4-2; TRBD1 might be the D (5 bases). This CDR3 contains 16 residues. Germline V CDR1 and CDR2: LGHNA, YNFKEQ. V was trimmed by 0 bases and J by 3 bases, leaving 14 bases between them. CDR3 sequence: CASSQERGGGYYGYTF. DNA of the CDR3: TGTGCCAGCAGCCAAGAACGGGGGGGTGGATACTATGGCTACACCTTC.

V usage is TRBV10-3 and J usage is TRBJ2-1; 12 bases line up with TRBD2. V was clipped by 2 bases and J by 4 bases; unmatched bases: 9. Germline assignment: CDR1 ENHRY and CDR2 SYGVKD. This CDR3 comprises 18 residues. In DNA form, the CDR3 reads TGTGCCATCAGTGAGCCGACTAGCGGGAGAGTGAAGTACAATGAGCAGTTCTTC. Protein: CAISEPTSGRVKYNEQFF.

The chain is built from TRBV5-1 and TRBJ2-5; 8 bases match TRBD2. Germline V lookup: CDR1 SGHRS, CDR2 YFSETQ. With V trimmed by 6 bases and J by 4 bases, 11 bases remained unmatched. The CDR3 length is 15 residues. The CDR3 nucleotides are TGCGCCAGCAACTTCGGGAGGGCCGGTGGAGAGACCCAGTACTTC. This translates into CASNFGRAGGETQYF. Complete variable domain (other parts from reference TRBV5-1 and TRBJ2-5): KAGVTQTPRYLIKTRGQQVTLSCSPISGHRSVSWYQQTPGQGLQFLFEYFSETQRNKGNFPGRFSGRQFSNSRSEMNVSTLELGDSALYLCASNFGRAGGETQYFGPGTRLLVL.

This chain uses TRBV29-1 with TRBJ1-1, with a tentative D call TRBD1 (6 bases). V was trimmed by 6 bases and J by 4 bases, leaving 15 bases between them. The CDR3 is 13 residues long. Per germline, CDR1 SQVTM and CDR2 ANQGSEA. CDR3 residues: CSVSRQEPTEAFF. The CDR3 DNA is TGCAGCGTGAGTCGACAGGAACCCACTGAAGCTTTCTTT.

CDR3: CASSLRLGSGAADTQYF. DNA of the CDR3: TGTGCCAGCAGCTTGAGGCTTGGGTCAGGGGCGGCAGATACGCAGTATTTT. The chain has TRBV5-6 and TRBJ2-3; a possible D gene is TRBD1 (6 bases). CDR3 size: 17 residues. V was shortened by 1 base and J by 4 bases, with 19 bases between the two germline ends. Germline-derived CDR1 and CDR2 are SGHDT and YYEEEE.

This rearrangement joins TRBV7-3 to TRBJ2-5; tentatively, D is TRBD1 (6 bases). Germline values: CDR1 SGHTA, CDR2 FQGTGA. This CDR3 has 15 residues. V gave up 5 bases and J gave up 5 bases, with 18 bases separating them. The CDR3 DNA sequence: TGTGCCAGCAGCCTATCTCAGGGGAAGGGTGAGACCCAGTACTTC. Protein: CASSLSQGKGETQYF. Supplemented by reference TRBV7-3 and TRBJ2-5, the full variable domain reads GAGVSQTPSNKVTEKGKYVELRCDPISGHTALYWYRQSLGQGPEFLIYFQGTGAADDSGLPNDRFFAVRPEGSVSTLKIQRTERGDSAVYLCASSLSQGKGETQYFGPGTRLLVL.

The chain couples TRBV4-2 to TRBJ1-3, with 7 bases fitting TRBD1. V shed 4 bases and J 4 bases; nucleotides not matched to a gene: 10. The germline V gene has CDR1 LGHNA and CDR2 YNFKEQ. CDR3 length equals 16 residues. The CDR3 here is CASSLPDRVYGNTIYF. As DNA, the CDR3 is TGTGCCAGCAGCCTTCCCGACAGGGTTTACGGAAACACCATATATTTT.

The rearrangement joins TRBV9 to TRBJ2-3; D ambiguous. The ends were cut back, 0 bases at V and 4 bases at J, with 12 bases in the middle. From germline, CDR1 is SGDLS and CDR2 YYNGEE. This CDR3 contains 15 residues. The DNA of the CDR3 is TGTGCCAGCAGCGTAGGAGGTCGAGGCCCAGATACGCAGTATTTT. The encoded protein is CASSVGGRGPDTQYF.

The chain recombines TRBV30 with TRBJ1-5; 7 bases agree with TRBD1. The CDR3 totals 15 residues. V gave up 0 bases and J gave up 4 bases; unmatched junction bases: 6. Germline CDR1 is GTSNPN and CDR2 is SVGIG (reference sequence). The CDR3 DNA sequence: TGTGCCTGGAGTGTAATGAGGGGGCGGAATCAGCCCCAGCATTTT. This translates into CAWSVMRGRNQPQHF.

The chain links TRBV19 to TRBJ1-3; 7 bases map to TRBD1. Germline V gene data show CDR1 as LNHDA and CDR2 as SQIVND (reference sequence). The ends lost 0 bases at V and 4 bases at J; junction bases unmatched: 6. This CDR3 has 16 amino acids. The CDR3 coding sequence is TGTGCCAGTAGTATAGACTTGACAGGGCCCGGAAACACCATATATTTT. This gives the protein CASSIDLTGPGNTIYF.

The rearrangement uses TRBV28 and TRBJ1-2; 10 bases are a match to TRBD1. This CDR3 region has 14 residues. CDR1 is MDHEN and CDR2 is SYDVKM in the germline V gene. Trimming at V came to 8 bases and at J to 7 bases, leaving 10 bases not matched to a gene. For the CDR3, the DNA is TGTGCCAGCGTTCCCGACAGGGGGCCCGCTGGCTACACCTTC. Amino acids: CASVPDRGPAGYTF.

The rearrangement uses TRBV5-4 and TRBJ1-2; D remains unclear. This CDR3 comprises 15 residues. Germline CDR1 reads SGHNT; CDR2 reads YYREEE (reference sequence). Trimming cost V 1 base and J 4 bases, with 14 bases left between them. The CDR3 nucleotides read TGTGCCAGCAGCTTGTATCCGGGAGGAGGCTATGGCTACACCTTC. Its protein is CASSLYPGGGYGYTF.

CDR3 nucleotides: TGTGCCAGTAGTATCGGGGTGGCGGGGGCCAACGTCCTGACTTTC. This encodes CASSIGVAGANVLTF. V is TRBV19 and J is TRBJ2-6, with a possible D match to TRBD2 (5 bases). The CDR3 totals 15 residues. Per the germline V gene, CDR1 is LNHDA and CDR2 is SQIVND (reference sequence). The germline V and J ends were trimmed by 3 bases and 4 bases, with 10 bases remaining between them.

This chain links TRBV4-3 with TRBJ1-1, with 9 bases that match TRBD1. The CDR3 has 15 residues. In germline, CDR1 is LGHNA, CDR2 YSLEER. Losses at the gene ends were 4 bases for V and 7 bases for J; bases not matched to a gene: 10. The CDR3: CASSRGDREEGEAFF. The CDR3 DNA reads TGCGCCAGCAGCCGAGGGGACAGGGAGGAAGGTGAAGCTTTCTTT.